This entry concerns a single T cell receptor (beta chain). Its matching antigen is unknown. Different DNA sequences within this sample yield the same CDR3. The PCR contained 60 Vbeta and 13 Jbeta primers. As handled by the study authors: A follow-up analysis tallied 70 million to 80 million unique TCR beta chains, 8.5 million to 14 million shared. Libraries were prepared by immunoSEQ multiplex PCR; TCRdb keeps only in-frame clonotypes and omits some of them. V and J calls and clone size are those listed in that table; D and trimming were worked out from the DNA. This table has roughly 120,000 clones, 65% to 85% appearing once. The sample comes from a study of cytomegalovirus exposure and HLA in healthy donors. Looked up from germline, CDR1 is SGDLS and CDR2 is YYNGEE. V lost 0 bases to trimming and J lost 4 bases; unmatched junction nucleotides: 13. CDR3 length equals 19 residues. Regarding the study as a whole: The study labeled more than 150 TCR beta chains cytomegalovirus-associated. After further analysis at a later stage, 16,951 TCR beta sequences were associated with HLA alleles at 0.05 false discovery rate.

The clonotype comes from a man aged 50 to 59 in good health and CMV-seropositive. The chain couples TRBV9 to TRBJ2-5, with TRBD2 matching over 12 bases. Sequencing was done on a sample of PBMCs. This chain's CDR3 is CASSVGRTSGRSAAETQYF. In DNA, the CDR3 is TGTGCCAGCAGCGTAGGTCGCACTAGCGGGAGGAGTGCAGCAGAGACCCAGTACTTC.